There are many counts of the clone carrying this T cell receptor beta chain. Germline CDR1 and CDR2: SQVTM and ANQGSEA. The CDR3 length is 17 residues. Trimming shortened V by 8 bases and J by 0 bases, and 20 bases separated the two germline ends. MiXCR, applied by TCRdb to the 5' RACE reads, yields one record per CDR3 protein. This sample yields around 470,000 distinct CDR3 sequences, of which 14% are seen a single time; roughly 0.56% belongs to the top ten. This sample is part of a study of identical twins. A further study also used this sample, focusing on yellow fever vaccine responses in identical twins.

This clonotype was obtained from a young woman in good health. The J gene is TRBJ2-6, the V gene TRBV29-1; either TRBD1 or TRBD2 may supply D (5 bases each). The material sequenced was CD4+ T cells sorted from blood. CDR3 amino acids: CSIWGKISPSGANVLTF. As DNA, the CDR3 is TGCAGCATATGGGGGAAGATCTCTCCCTCTGGGGCCAACGTCCTGACTTTC.